There are a few counts of the clone carrying this TCR beta chain. This sample was included in a study of cytomegalovirus exposure and HLA in healthy donors. The study ran its PCR with 60 Vbeta and 13 Jbeta primers. Some clones are missing from TCRdb's copy, which holds only in-frame ones; the method was immunoSEQ multiplex PCR. The sample contains nearly 200,000 clones, around 83% of which appear only once. The TCR comes from a woman aged 45-65 years in good health and CMV-seropositive. Material: PBMCs.

CDR3 protein: CSVEVSYEQYF. The CDR3 region has the DNA TGCAGCGTTGAAGTATCCTACGAGCAGTACTTC. The gene calls are TRBV29-1 and TRBJ2-7; D unresolved. Trimming took off 1 base at V and 1 base at J, with 2 bases between the two ends. The CDR3 runs to 11 residues. The germline CDR1 and CDR2 sequences are SQVTM and ANQGSEA.